Presented here are 17 T cell receptor beta chains from one specimen sequenced in a study of blood T cell repertoires in COVID-19. Using immunoSEQ multiplex PCR, the repertoire was profiled, and TCRdb retains in-frame clones only, with some absent. The table includes tens of thousands of clones, around four fifths detected once. Sample: peripheral blood. The receptors were gathered from a human donor in a cohort sampled during active COVID-19.

The chain is built from TRBV28 and TRBJ1-4, with D maybe TRBD1 (5 bases). CDR1 MDHEN and CDR2 SYDVKM come from the germline V gene. Trimming left V 0 bases short and J 0 bases short, with 11 bases between. The CDR3 contains 17 residues. Here the CDR3 DNA reads TGTGCCAGCAGTTTATGGGTTGGGACTTCAACTAATGAAAAACTGTTTTTT. This codes for CASSLWVGTSTNEKLFF.

The chain recombines TRBV13 with TRBJ2-3, with 8 nucleotides matching TRBD2. This CDR3 contains 15 residues. From germline, CDR1 is PRHDT and CDR2 FYEKMQ (reference sequence). J lost 4 bases, V lost 4 bases, and 7 bases had no gene match. For the CDR3, the DNA is TGTGCCAGCAGCTCTCCGGGGGGGCCGCCAGATACGCAGTATTTT. It translates to CASSSPGGPPDTQYF.

The gene calls are TRBV5-1 and TRBJ2-3; 8 nucleotides align to TRBD1. CDR3 length: 18 amino acids. V gave up 1 base and J gave up 8 bases; unmatched junction bases: 18. Germline values: CDR1 SGHRS, CDR2 YFSETQ. CDR3 protein: CASSLYGFGQGSLVTQYF. Here the CDR3 DNA reads TGCGCCAGCAGCTTGTACGGCTTCGGACAGGGCAGTTTAGTTACGCAGTATTTT. Full variable domain (rest looked up from reference TRBV5-1 and TRBJ2-3): KAGVTQTPRYLIKTRGQQVTLSCSPISGHRSVSWYQQTPGQGLQFLFEYFSETQRNKGNFPGRFSGRQFSNSRSEMNVSTLELGDSALYLCASSLYGFGQGSLVTQYFGPGTRLTVL.

The rearrangement links TRBV12-5 to TRBJ2-3, with D tentatively TRBD1 (6 bases). Deletions cut 4 bases from V and 1 base from J, with 12 bases between. Germline loops: CDR1 LGHNT, CDR2 FRNRAP. The CDR3 is made up of 15 amino acids. CDR3 region: CASGYRVGGTDTQYF. In nucleotides, the CDR3 is TGTGCTAGTGGTTACAGGGTCGGAGGCACAGATACGCAGTATTTT. The complete variable domain, with remaining parts taken from reference TRBV12-5 and TRBJ2-3, reads DARVTQTPRHKVTEMGQEVTMRCQPILGHNTVFWYRQTMMQGLELLAYFRNRAPLDDSGMPKDRFSAEMPDATLATLKIQPSEPRDSAVYFCASGYRVGGTDTQYFGPGTRLTVL.

The chain is built from TRBV19 and TRBJ1-5, with no clear D. The CDR3 extends over 18 amino acids. V was cut by 5 bases and J by 4 bases, with 24 bases left in between. Looked up from germline, CDR1 is LNHDA and CDR2 is SQIVND (reference sequence). DNA for the CDR3: TGTGCCAGTAGTCTAACGGGTCCTCAGAGGAAGGAAAATCAGCCCCAGCATTTT. Translating gives CASSLTGPQRKENQPQHF.

The chain carries TRBV15 and TRBJ2-7; perhaps TRBD2 as D (6 bases). Trimming removed 4 bases from V and 9 bases from J, with 16 bases in between. Germline loops: CDR1 LNHNV, CDR2 YYDKDF (reference sequence). The CDR3 spans 13 residues. This CDR3 is CATSKGGFGGQYF. The CDR3 DNA follows: TGTGCCACCAGCAAAGGTGGTTTCGGGGGGCAGTACTTC. Combining the CDR3 with reference TRBV15 and TRBJ2-7 gives the whole variable domain DAMVIQNPRYQVTQFGKPVTLSCSQTLNHNVMYWYQQKSSQAPKLLFHYYDKDFNNEADTPDNFQSRRPNTSFCFLDIRSPGLGDTAMYLCATSKGGFGGQYFGPGTRLTVT.

This clone was detected once. The genes are TRBV7-9 and TRBJ2-2, with 8 bases fitting TRBD2. The CDR3 consists of 15 residues. With 5 bases clipped from V and 6 bases from J, the junction kept 8 bases outside the gene matches. The germline V gene has CDR1 SEHNR and CDR2 FQNEAQ (reference sequence). CDR3 nucleotide sequence: TGTGCCAGCAGCCCCGCGGGGGGTCGGGCCGGGGAGCTGTTTTTT. It translates to CASSPAGGRAGELFF.

V usage is TRBV3-1 (or the pseudogene TRBV3-2) and J usage is TRBJ2-1; TRBD2 aligns across 9 bases. V shed 0 bases, J shed 5 bases, and the junction held 5 bases outside the gene matches. This CDR3 region has 16 residues. The germline V gene encodes CDR1 LGHDT and CDR2 YNNKEL (reference sequence). The CDR3 loop is CASSQEEGLAHNEQFF. CDR3 nucleotide sequence: TGTGCCAGCAGCCAAGAGGAGGGACTAGCCCACAATGAGCAGTTCTTC.

This clone turned up a few times. This chain connects TRBV4-2 to TRBJ1-5; possible D gene TRBD1, 5 bases. Germline loops: CDR1 LGHNA, CDR2 YNFKEQ. The CDR3 totals 15 residues. V lost 0 bases and J 7 bases, leaving 13 bases between the germline ends. The CDR3 sequence is CASSQDGQGGQPQHF. Written as DNA, the CDR3 is TGTGCCAGCAGCCAAGACGGCCAGGGAGGGCAGCCCCAGCATTTT.

This clone has only a few counts. This chain joins TRBV30 and TRBJ2-7; D unresolved. This CDR3 is built from 12 residues. Germline-derived CDR1 and CDR2 are GTSNPN and SVGIG (reference sequence). The V end was cut by 0 bases, the J end by 3 bases, with 6 bases between. The CDR3 DNA sequence: TGTGCCTGGAGTGTACAGTACTACGAGCAGTACTTC. Translated, it gives CAWSVQYYEQYF.

The rearrangement uses TRBV5-1 and TRBJ2-7, with TRBD1 matching 8 bases. V lost 3 bases, J lost 0 bases, and 5 bases stayed unmatched. CDR1 is SGHRS, CDR2 YFSETQ, per germline. CDR3 length: 15 amino acids. Here the CDR3 reads CASSSGTGYSYEQYF. The CDR3 nucleotides read TGCGCCAGCAGCTCCGGGACAGGTTACTCCTACGAGCAGTACTTC.

V gene TRBV27 combines with J gene TRBJ1-5; D uncertain. V was cut by 6 bases and J by 2 bases, with 11 bases left in between. In germline, CDR1 is MNHEY, CDR2 SMNVEV (reference sequence). This CDR3 has 14 amino acids. CDR3 loop: CASRGLWGNQPQHF. CDR3 in DNA: TGTGCCAGCAGGGGCCTATGGGGCAATCAGCCCCAGCATTTT.

The chain is built from TRBV6-5 and TRBJ1-3, with D possibly TRBD1 on 6 matching bases. CDR1 is MNHEY, CDR2 SVGAGI, per germline. The CDR3 covers 16 residues. Trimming stripped 4 bases from V and 0 bases from J, with 13 bases between. In DNA, the CDR3 is TGTGCCAGCAGTTCCTACCGGGACACCTCTGGAAACACCATATATTTT. Amino acids: CASSSYRDTSGNTIYF.

This rearrangement joins TRBV12-3 or TRBV12-4 to TRBJ2-3; TRBD1 might be the D (5 bases). The CDR3 covers 12 residues. Trimming left V 6 bases short and J 2 bases short, with 6 bases between. The CDR3 sequence is CASRGVTDTQYF. The DNA of the CDR3 is TGTGCCAGCAGAGGGGTCACAGATACGCAGTATTTT.

Here the CDR3 DNA reads TGTGCCAGTATCGATACCCCAGGGAACACTGAAGCTTTCTTT. Translation: CASIDTPGNTEAFF. J is TRBJ1-1 and V is TRBV19; D is uncertain. This CDR3 is 14 amino acids long. Germline lookup yields CDR1 LNHDA and CDR2 SQIVND (reference sequence). V was shortened by 7 bases and J by 1 base, with 13 bases between the two germline ends.

The V gene is TRBV3-1 (or the pseudogene TRBV3-2), the J gene TRBJ1-1; possibly TRBD1 for D (5 bases). CDR1 is LGHDT and CDR2 is YNNKEL in the germline V gene (reference sequence). The CDR3 has 15 residues. The ends were cut back, 4 bases at V and 4 bases at J, with 16 bases in the middle. CDR3 nucleotide sequence: TGTGCCAGCAGCCCCTGGGTGGGTAGGGGCACTGAAGCTTTCTTT. As protein: CASSPWVGRGTEAFF.

The chain recombines TRBV5-1 with TRBJ2-1, with D uncertain. With 1 base removed from V and 7 bases from J, the gap between germline ends came to 3 bases. The germline V gene encodes CDR1 SGHRS and CDR2 YFSETQ. The CDR3 has 11 residues. The CDR3 sequence: CASSLQNEQFF. The CDR3, as DNA: TGCGCCAGCAGCTTGCAGAATGAGCAGTTCTTC.